This is a list of T cell receptor beta chains from one sample in a study of T cells in Graves' hyperthyroidism and ophthalmopathy. MiXCR, run by TCRdb on the multiplex PCR reads, gives a single entry per CDR3 protein. The table lists 110,000 to 150,000 distinct CDR3 sequences, approximately 20% of them singletons. Specimen: blood. These receptor sequences come from a woman aged 50 to 65 with Graves' hyperthyroidism that later progressed to Graves' ophthalmopathy. The CDR3 runs from the conserved cysteine through the conserved F or W. Each record gives: CDR3 protein, CDR3 DNA, V gene, D gene, clone size, J gene. A D gene is named only where the DNA matches it firmly. Expanded clones get a size class; other rows say once, few or many, or leave the size out.

cdr3_aa: CASSYSRERSRTTKQYF
cdr3_nt: TGTGCCAGCAGTTACTCGAGGGAGCGCTCGCGCACTACGAAGCAGTACTTC
v_call: TRBV6-5
d_call: .
clone_size: many
j_call: TRBJ2-7

cdr3_aa: CASSLSGGSSYNEQFF
cdr3_nt: TGTGCCAGCAGCTTATCGGGCGGGAGCTCCTACAATGAGCAGTTCTTC
v_call: TRBV7-3
d_call: TRBD2
clone_size: many
j_call: TRBJ2-1

cdr3_aa: CAWSPGSYIPQPQHF
cdr3_nt: TGTGCCTGGAGTCCGGGCAGTTATATTCCTCAGCCCCAGCATTTT
v_call: TRBV30
d_call: .
clone_size: many
j_call: TRBJ1-5

cdr3_aa: CASRKTSSGELFF
cdr3_nt: TGTGCCAGCAGGAAGACTAGTTCCGGGGAGCTGTTTTTT
v_call: TRBV2
d_call: .
clone_size: many
j_call: TRBJ2-2

cdr3_aa: CASSPGSEQYF
cdr3_nt: TGTGCCAGCAGTCCAGGGAGCGAGCAGTACTTC
v_call: TRBV12-3/TRBV12-4
d_call: .
clone_size: .
j_call: TRBJ2-7

cdr3_aa: CASSPGTSGITYNEQFF
cdr3_nt: TGTGCCAGCAGCCCCGGGACTAGCGGGATAACATACAATGAGCAGTTCTTC
v_call: TRBV7-6
d_call: TRBD2
clone_size: .
j_call: TRBJ2-1

cdr3_aa: CASRSAGVSYEQYF
cdr3_nt: TGTGCCAGTAGGTCAGCAGGGGTCAGCTACGAGCAGTACTTC
v_call: TRBV19
d_call: .
clone_size: .
j_call: TRBJ2-7

cdr3_aa: CASSGTGLSGANVLTF
cdr3_nt: TGTGCCAGCAGCGGGACCGGACTCTCTGGGGCCAACGTCCTGACTTTC
v_call: TRBV2
d_call: .
clone_size: few
j_call: TRBJ2-6

cdr3_aa: CSARDPETVYGYTF
cdr3_nt: TGCAGTGCTAGAGATCCGGAGACGGTCTATGGCTACACCTTC
v_call: TRBV20-1
d_call: .
clone_size: .
j_call: TRBJ1-2

cdr3_aa: CAWSESQGKEQFF
cdr3_nt: TGTGCCTGGAGTGAGTCACAGGGAAAGGAGCAGTTCTTC
v_call: TRBV30
d_call: .
clone_size: .
j_call: TRBJ2-1

cdr3_aa: CASSAQGQGWETQYF
cdr3_nt: TGTGCCAGCAGTGCCCAGGGACAGGGATGGGAGACCCAGTACTTC
v_call: TRBV2
d_call: TRBD1
clone_size: few
j_call: TRBJ2-5

cdr3_aa: CSGSGLQETQYF
cdr3_nt: TGCAGTGGGAGCGGTCTGCAAGAGACCCAGTACTTC
v_call: TRBV20-1
d_call: .
clone_size: many
j_call: TRBJ2-5

cdr3_aa: CASSIGGQGFFYQPQHF
cdr3_nt: TGTGCCAGTAGTATAGGGGGACAGGGGTTCTTTTATCAGCCCCAGCATTTT
v_call: TRBV19
d_call: TRBD1
clone_size: few
j_call: TRBJ1-5

cdr3_aa: CASSATSTDTQYF
cdr3_nt: TGTGCCAGCAGTGCAACTAGCACAGATACGCAGTATTTT
v_call: TRBV12-3/TRBV12-4
d_call: .
clone_size: .
j_call: TRBJ2-3

cdr3_aa: CASSQEPTEANYGYTF
cdr3_nt: TGTGCCAGCAGCCAAGAACCGACAGAAGCTAACTATGGCTACACCTTC
v_call: TRBV3-1
d_call: .
clone_size: many
j_call: TRBJ1-2

cdr3_aa: CASRGQGEAFF
cdr3_nt: TGTGCCAGCAGAGGACAGGGTGAAGCTTTCTTT
v_call: TRBV2
d_call: TRBD1
clone_size: .
j_call: TRBJ1-1

cdr3_aa: CASSQSHEQYF
cdr3_nt: TGTGCCAGCAGCCAAAGCCACGAGCAGTACTTC
v_call: TRBV3-1
d_call: .
clone_size: many
j_call: TRBJ2-7

cdr3_aa: CSDGQGANYGYTF
cdr3_nt: TGCAGCGACGGACAGGGGGCTAACTATGGCTACACCTTC
v_call: TRBV29-1
d_call: TRBD1
clone_size: many
j_call: TRBJ1-2

cdr3_aa: CASSSPRSGSGSQTQYF
cdr3_nt: TGCGCCAGCAGCTCCCCAAGGAGTGGTAGCGGGAGTCAGACCCAGTACTTC
v_call: TRBV5-1
d_call: TRBD2
clone_size: many
j_call: TRBJ2-5

cdr3_aa: CARVTGCDYEQYF
cdr3_nt: TGCGCCAGGGTGACAGGGTGTGACTACGAGCAGTACTTC
v_call: TRBV5-1
d_call: TRBD1
clone_size: many
j_call: TRBJ2-7

cdr3_aa: CASSVRTTKGPVGSNEQFF
cdr3_nt: TGTGCCAGCAGCGTCAGGACCACTAAGGGCCCTGTGGGCTCCAATGAGCAGTTCTTC
v_call: TRBV6-1
d_call: .
clone_size: .
j_call: TRBJ2-1

cdr3_aa: CASSLGFAGAGQGYTF
cdr3_nt: TGTGCCAGCAGCTTGGGGTTCGCGGGGGCTGGGCAGGGCTACACCTTC
v_call: TRBV5-5
d_call: .
clone_size: many
j_call: TRBJ1-2

cdr3_aa: CASSPSGGTAFYGYTF
cdr3_nt: TGTGCCAGCAGTCCCTCCGGAGGGACAGCTTTCTATGGCTACACCTTC
v_call: TRBV6-1
d_call: TRBD1
clone_size: many
j_call: TRBJ1-2

cdr3_aa: CASLEGDTQYF
cdr3_nt: TGTGCCAGTTTGGAGGGAGATACGCAGTATTTT
v_call: TRBV6-1
d_call: .
clone_size: few
j_call: TRBJ2-3

cdr3_aa: CASRGGQFPSIHGYTF
cdr3_nt: TGTGCCAGCAGGGGGGGACAGTTCCCCTCCATCCATGGCTACACCTTC
v_call: TRBV5-6
d_call: TRBD1
clone_size: few
j_call: TRBJ1-2

cdr3_aa: CASSWDGGSEQYF
cdr3_nt: TGCGCCAGCAGCTGGGACGGAGGGTCCGAGCAGTACTTC
v_call: TRBV5-1
d_call: .
clone_size: many
j_call: TRBJ2-7

cdr3_aa: CASSVVAGGPHEQYF
cdr3_nt: TGTGCCAGCAGCGTAGTGGCGGGAGGGCCGCACGAGCAGTACTTC
v_call: TRBV9
d_call: TRBD2
clone_size: many
j_call: TRBJ2-7

cdr3_aa: CASSLLRWTAPFSGNTIYF
cdr3_nt: TGTGCCAGCAGCTTACTCCGTTGGACAGCACCATTCTCTGGAAACACCATATATTTT
v_call: TRBV7-9
d_call: .
clone_size: .
j_call: TRBJ1-3